The next 6 T cell receptor beta chains were all read from a single sample in a study of shared clonotypes between healthy human individuals. Clones were read by immunoSEQ multiplex PCR, and TCRdb kept only the in-frame ones, dropping some. The data contain more than 850,000 clones, around three quarters of them singletons. The specimen sequenced was memory CD4+ T cells from PBMCs. Described subset: CD45RA-negative fraction. These receptor sequences come from a man younger than 35 in good health. Some clones in this sample may be carry-over from other donors' samples.

The rearrangement joins TRBV5-4 to TRBJ2-1; 9 positions agree with TRBD2. Germline assignment: CDR1 SGHNT and CDR2 YYREEE (reference sequence). The CDR3 has 19 residues. V trimming: 1 base; J trimming: 0 bases; junction bases outside the gene matches: 11. Here the CDR3 DNA reads TGTGCCAGCAGCTTGCTGGCGACTAGCGGCTCCAGCTCCTACAATGAGCAGTTCTTC. This translates into CASSLLATSGSSSYNEQFF.

This clone was seen more than once but under ten times. The chain has TRBV7-2 and TRBJ1-2; a weak D match, TRBD1 (6 bases). This CDR3 contains 15 residues. Germline V CDR1 and CDR2: SGHTA, FQGNSA. The ends were cut back, 5 bases at V and 4 bases at J, with 17 bases in the middle. Written as DNA, the CDR3 is TGTGCCAGCAGCCCACAAAGTACAGGGTCCTATGGCTACACCTTC. Translation gives CASSPQSTGSYGYTF. Filled out from reference TRBV7-2 and TRBJ1-2, the complete variable domain reads GAGVSQSPSNKVTEKGKDVELRCDPISGHTALYWYRQSLGQGLEFLIYFQGNSAPDKSGLPSDRFSAERTGGSVSTLTIQRTQQEDSAVYLCASSPQSTGSYGYTFGSGTRLTVV.

This chain connects TRBV4-2 to TRBJ2-1; tentative D call: TRBD2 (5 bases). CDR1 and CDR2 (germline): LGHNA, YNFKEQ. The V and J ends lost 1 base and 5 bases respectively, with 9 bases between them. The length of the CDR3 is 14 residues. CDR3 DNA: TGTGCCAGCAGCCAAGTAAGCGGTGACAATGAGCAGTTCTTC. It yields the protein CASSQVSGDNEQFF.

There are a few counts of this clone. The V call is TRBV19, the J call TRBJ1-1; 7 nucleotides line up with TRBD1. The germline CDR1 and CDR2 sequences are LNHDA and SQIVND (reference sequence). This CDR3 is built from 12 residues. The V gene end was trimmed by 5 bases and the J gene end by 3 bases; junction bases not matched to a gene: 0. The CDR3 is CASSDRDTEAFF. The CDR3 DNA reads as TGTGCCAGTAGTGACAGGGACACTGAAGCTTTCTTT. Full variable domain (rest looked up from reference TRBV19 and TRBJ1-1): DGGITQSPKYLFRKEGQNVTLSCEQNLNHDAMYWYRQDPGQGLRLIYYSQIVNDFQKGDIAEGYSVSREKKESFPLTVTSAQKNPTAFYLCASSDRDTEAFFGQGTRLTVV.

This clone occurred once. Written as DNA, the CDR3 is TGTGCCATCAGTGAGTCCCGCGGTGGGCAGGGTGGAGAAAAACTGTTTTTT. Protein: CAISESRGGQGGEKLFF. The rearrangement links TRBV10-3 to TRBJ1-4; TRBD1 might be the D (5 bases). Germline V gene data show CDR1 as ENHRY and CDR2 as SYGVKD. The CDR3 contains 17 residues. The V end was cut by 0 bases, the J end by 8 bases, with 19 bases between.

The CDR3 sequence is CASSQQGAGYGYTF. The CDR3, as DNA: TGTGCCAGCAGCCAACAGGGGGCTGGCTATGGCTACACCTTC. The V gene is TRBV28, the J gene TRBJ1-2; 9 nucleotides agree with TRBD1. The CDR3 loop spans 14 amino acids. The germline CDR1 and CDR2 sequences are MDHEN and SYDVKM. V shed 6 bases and J 4 bases; nucleotides not matched to a gene: 6.